This passage covers 5 T cell receptor beta chains from one sample sequenced in a study of T cells after yellow fever vaccination. Via MiXCR, TCRdb re-called the 5' RACE reads, giving one row per CDR3 protein. The sample shows 610,000 or so distinct CDR3 sequences, about 12% of them seen only once. The source was PBMCs, collected on the day of the yellow fever booster vaccination. Receptors originate from a man aged 30-40 years who received the YFV17D yellow fever vaccine.

This clonotype was found many times. This chain joins TRBV24-1 and TRBJ2-3; D is unclear. Germline V gene data show CDR1 as KGHDR and CDR2 as SFDVKD. V lost 4 bases and J lost 0, with 7 bases in between. The length of the CDR3 is 14 residues. Written as DNA, the CDR3 is TGTGCCACCAGTGACCCCGGGAGCACAGATACGCAGTATTTT. Translation gives CATSDPGSTDTQYF.

In this sample, this clonotype turned up a few times. The CDR3: CASSRTGGHEQYF. The CDR3 nucleotides are TGTGCCAGCAGCAGAACAGGGGGGCACGAGCAGTACTTC. The chain couples TRBV7-9 to TRBJ2-7; 8 bases align to TRBD1. This CDR3 is 13 amino acids long. The junction had 5 bases not matched to a gene; V was cut back by 5 bases and J by 5 bases. Germline V lookup: CDR1 SEHNR, CDR2 FQNEAQ (reference sequence).

This clonotype was recorded at least ten times. The V and J genes are TRBV5-1 and TRBJ2-7, with D perhaps TRBD1 (5 bases). The CDR3 length is 13 residues. CDR1 is SGHRS and CDR2 is YFSETQ in the germline V gene. Deletions cut 4 bases from V and 4 bases from J, with 12 bases between. CDR3 in amino acids: CASSLQGMYEQYF. DNA for the CDR3: TGCGCCAGCAGCCTCCAGGGTATGTACGAGCAGTACTTC.

This clonotype was observed at least ten times. The rearrangement joins TRBV24-1 to TRBJ1-2; 10 positions match TRBD1. CDR1 is KGHDR and CDR2 is SFDVKD in the germline V gene. V shed 3 bases, J shed 4 bases, and the junction held 4 bases outside the gene matches. CDR3 length: 15 amino acids. The chain's CDR3 is CATSDPTGGSYGYTF. The CDR3, as DNA: TGTGCCACCAGTGATCCGACAGGGGGCTCCTATGGCTACACCTTC.

Ten or more counts support this clonotype. The rearrangement links TRBV10-3 to TRBJ2-7, with TRBD1 matching 8 bases. Germline V CDR1 and CDR2: ENHRY, SYGVKD. The CDR3 is made up of 15 amino acids. The V and J ends lost 0 bases and 7 bases, in that order; junction bases with no gene match: 8. As DNA, the CDR3 is TGTGCCATCAGTGAGTCGGGGGACAGGTCCTGGGAGCAGTACTTC. This gives the protein CAISESGDRSWEQYF.